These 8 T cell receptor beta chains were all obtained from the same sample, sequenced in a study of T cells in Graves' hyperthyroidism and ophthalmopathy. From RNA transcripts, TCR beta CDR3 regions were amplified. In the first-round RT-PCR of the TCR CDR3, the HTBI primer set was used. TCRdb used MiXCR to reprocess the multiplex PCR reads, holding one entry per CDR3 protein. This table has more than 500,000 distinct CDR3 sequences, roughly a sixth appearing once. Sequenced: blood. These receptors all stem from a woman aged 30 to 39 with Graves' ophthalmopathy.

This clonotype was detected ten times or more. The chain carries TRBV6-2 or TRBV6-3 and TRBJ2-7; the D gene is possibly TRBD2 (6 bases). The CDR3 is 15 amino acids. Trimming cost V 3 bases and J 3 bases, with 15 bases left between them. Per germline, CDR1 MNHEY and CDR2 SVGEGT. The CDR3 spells CASSYGGGAGYEQYF. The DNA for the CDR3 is TGTGCCAGCAGTTATGGTGGCGGGGCAGGCTACGAGCAGTACTTC.

CDR3 sequence (DNA): TGTGCCAGCAGACAGGGTCTCACTGAAGCTTTCTTT. Protein: CASRQGLTEAFF. V gene TRBV6-2 or TRBV6-3 combines with J gene TRBJ1-1; a weak D match, TRBD1 (6 bases). CDR1 MNHEY and CDR2 SVGEGT come from the germline V gene. There are 12 residues in the CDR3. V gave up 6 bases and J gave up 4 bases, with 9 bases separating them.

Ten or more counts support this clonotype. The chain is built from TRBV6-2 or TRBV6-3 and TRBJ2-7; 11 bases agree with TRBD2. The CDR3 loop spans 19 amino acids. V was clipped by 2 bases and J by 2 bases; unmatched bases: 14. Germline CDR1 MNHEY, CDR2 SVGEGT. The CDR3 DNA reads TGTGCCAGCAGTTACCTTCCCGACCCGACTAGCGGGGACCCCTACGAGCAGTACTTC. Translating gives CASSYLPDPTSGDPYEQYF.

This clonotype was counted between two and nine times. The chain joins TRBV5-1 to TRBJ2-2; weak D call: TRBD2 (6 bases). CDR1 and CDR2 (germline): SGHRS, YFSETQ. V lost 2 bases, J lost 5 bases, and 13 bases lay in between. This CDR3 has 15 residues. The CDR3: CASSFGGFNTGELFF. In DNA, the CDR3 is TGCGCCAGCAGCTTTGGAGGGTTCAATACCGGGGAGCTGTTTTTT.

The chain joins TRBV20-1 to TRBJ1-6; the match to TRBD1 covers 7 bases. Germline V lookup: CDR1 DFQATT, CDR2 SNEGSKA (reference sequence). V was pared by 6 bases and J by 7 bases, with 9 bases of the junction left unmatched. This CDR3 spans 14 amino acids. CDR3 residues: CSARTGAANSPLHF. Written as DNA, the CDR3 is TGCAGTGCACGCACAGGGGCCGCCAATTCACCCCTCCACTTT.

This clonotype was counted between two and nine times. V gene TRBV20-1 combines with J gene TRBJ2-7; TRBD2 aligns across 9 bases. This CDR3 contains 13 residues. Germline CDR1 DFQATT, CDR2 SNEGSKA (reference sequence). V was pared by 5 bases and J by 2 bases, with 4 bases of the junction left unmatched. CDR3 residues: CSAPSGATYEQYF. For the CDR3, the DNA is TGCAGTGCTCCTAGCGGGGCCACCTACGAGCAGTACTTC.

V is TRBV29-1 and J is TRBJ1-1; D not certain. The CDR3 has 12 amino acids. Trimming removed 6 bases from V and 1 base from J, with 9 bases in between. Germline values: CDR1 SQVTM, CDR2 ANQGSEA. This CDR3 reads CSVGIGNTEAFF. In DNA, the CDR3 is TGCAGCGTGGGGATCGGGAACACTGAAGCTTTCTTT. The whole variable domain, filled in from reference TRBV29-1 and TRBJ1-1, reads SAVISQKPSRDICQRGTSLTIQCQVDSQVTMMFWYRQQPGQSLTLIATANQGSEATYESGFVIDKFPISRPNLTFSTLTVSNMSPEDSSIYLCSVGIGNTEAFFGQGTRLTVV.

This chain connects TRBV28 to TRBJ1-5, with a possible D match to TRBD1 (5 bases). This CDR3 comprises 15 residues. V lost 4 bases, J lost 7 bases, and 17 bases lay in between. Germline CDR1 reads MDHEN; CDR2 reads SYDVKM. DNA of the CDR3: TGTGCCAGCAGTTCCCGGTCACTTCGGGGGCAGCCCCAGCATTTT. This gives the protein CASSSRSLRGQPQHF.